Listed below are T cell receptor beta chains from one sample, sequenced in a study of persistence of HIV-infected CD4 T cells. Assay: immunoSEQ multiplex PCR; the TCRdb copy retains only in-frame clones and omits some. The data contain about 40,000 clones, about four fifths of them singletons. The antigens these receptors bind are not known. The sample consisted of CD4+ T cells sorted from PBMCs after roughly 20-hour stimulation, taken from a patient who received antiretroviral therapy. The receptors were gathered from an adult man with HIV who was CMV-seropositive. CDR3s include the opening cysteine and the closing phenylalanine or tryptophan. The order of the fields is V gene, clone size, CDR3 length, CDR3 protein. Clone size, where shown, is once, few, many, or a class for clones that have expanded.

>TRBV15|NA|14
CATSRDRLNEKLFF
>TRBV4-1|NA|14
CASSRGERKETQYF
>TRBV27|NA|14
CASSGGPLYNEQFF
>TRBV18|NA|16
CASSPVGGENNSPLHF
>TRBV4-2|few|16
CASSQAGQGNNQPQHF
>TRBV5-1|NA|14
CASSTGQTNTEAFF
>TRBV6-5|NA|12
CASNESRNTIYF
>TRBV6-1|once|16
CASSATTGGRNQPQHF
>TRBV6-5|once|16
CASSLAGGPIEREQYF
>TRBV15|NA|15
CATSRDHSGGAEQYF
>TRBV10-3|NA|19
CAISDQTLGTGGNGNTIYF